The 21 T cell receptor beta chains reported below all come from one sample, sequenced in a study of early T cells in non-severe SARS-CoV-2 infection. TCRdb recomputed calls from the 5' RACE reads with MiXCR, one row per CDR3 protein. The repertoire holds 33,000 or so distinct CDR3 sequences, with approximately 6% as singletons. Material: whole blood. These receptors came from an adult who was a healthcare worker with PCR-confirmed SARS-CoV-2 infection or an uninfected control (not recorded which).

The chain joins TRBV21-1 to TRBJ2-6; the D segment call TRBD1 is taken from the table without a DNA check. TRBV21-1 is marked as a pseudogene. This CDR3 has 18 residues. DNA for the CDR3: TGTGCCAGCAGCAAAGGCTGGGACAGGGGAACAGGGGCCAACGTCCTGACTTTC. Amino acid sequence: CASSKGWDRGTGANVLTF.

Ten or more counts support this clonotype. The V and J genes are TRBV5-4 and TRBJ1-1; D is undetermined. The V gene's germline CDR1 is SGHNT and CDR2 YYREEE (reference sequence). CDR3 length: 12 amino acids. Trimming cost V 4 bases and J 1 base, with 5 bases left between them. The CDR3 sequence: CASSDPNTEAFF. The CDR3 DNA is TGTGCCAGCAGCGACCCGAACACTGAAGCTTTCTTT.

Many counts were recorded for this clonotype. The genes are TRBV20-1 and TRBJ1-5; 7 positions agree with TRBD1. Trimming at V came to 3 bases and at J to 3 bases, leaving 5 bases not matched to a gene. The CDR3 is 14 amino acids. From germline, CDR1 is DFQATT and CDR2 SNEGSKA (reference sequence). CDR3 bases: TGCAGTGCTAGTCAGGGGGGCTTCAATCAGCCCCAGCATTTT. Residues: CSASQGGFNQPQHF.

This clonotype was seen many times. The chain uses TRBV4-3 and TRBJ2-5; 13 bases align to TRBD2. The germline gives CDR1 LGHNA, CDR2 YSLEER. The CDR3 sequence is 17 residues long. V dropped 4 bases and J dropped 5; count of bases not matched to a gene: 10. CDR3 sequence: CASSPVLGLAGLETQYF. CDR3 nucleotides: TGCGCCAGCAGCCCGGTTCTGGGACTAGCGGGATTGGAGACCCAGTACTTC.

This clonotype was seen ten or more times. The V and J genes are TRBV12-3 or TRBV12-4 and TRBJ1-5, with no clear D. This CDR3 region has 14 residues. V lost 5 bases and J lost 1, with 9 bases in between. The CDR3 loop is CASSTAGSNQPQHF. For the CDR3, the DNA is TGTGCCAGCAGTACCGCGGGGAGCAATCAGCCCCAGCATTTT.

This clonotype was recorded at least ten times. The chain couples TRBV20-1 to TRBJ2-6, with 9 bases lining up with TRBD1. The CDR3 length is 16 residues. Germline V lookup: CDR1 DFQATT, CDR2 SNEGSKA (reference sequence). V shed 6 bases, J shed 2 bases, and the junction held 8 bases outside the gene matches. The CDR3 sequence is CSASDRGSAGANVLTF. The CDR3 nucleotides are TGCAGTGCCTCGGACAGGGGCTCTGCTGGGGCCAACGTCCTGACTTTC.

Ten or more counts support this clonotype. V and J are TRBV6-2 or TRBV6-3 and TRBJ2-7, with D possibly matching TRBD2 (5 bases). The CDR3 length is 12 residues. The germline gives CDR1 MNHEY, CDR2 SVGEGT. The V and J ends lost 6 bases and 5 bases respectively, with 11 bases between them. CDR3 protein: CASSRGSHEQYF. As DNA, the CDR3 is TGTGCCAGCAGCCGGGGTAGCCACGAGCAGTACTTC.

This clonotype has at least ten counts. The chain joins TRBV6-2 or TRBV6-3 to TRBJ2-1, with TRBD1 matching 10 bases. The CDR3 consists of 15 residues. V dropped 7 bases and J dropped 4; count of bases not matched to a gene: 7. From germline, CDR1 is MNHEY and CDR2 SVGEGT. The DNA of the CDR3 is TGTGCCAGCACTACGACAGGGGGCCGATACAATGAGCAGTTCTTC. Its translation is CASTTTGGRYNEQFF.

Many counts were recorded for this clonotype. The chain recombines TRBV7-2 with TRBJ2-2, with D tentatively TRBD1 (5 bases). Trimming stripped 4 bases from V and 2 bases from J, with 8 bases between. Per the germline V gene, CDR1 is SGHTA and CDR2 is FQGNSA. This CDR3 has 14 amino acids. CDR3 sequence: CASSSTVNTGELFF. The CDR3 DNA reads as TGTGCCAGCAGCTCGACAGTTAACACCGGGGAGCTGTTTTTT.

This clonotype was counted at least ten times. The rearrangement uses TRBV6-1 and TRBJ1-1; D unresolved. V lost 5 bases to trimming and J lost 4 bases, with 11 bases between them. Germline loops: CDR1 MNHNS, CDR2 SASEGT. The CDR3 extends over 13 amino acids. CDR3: CASSFQTTTEAFF. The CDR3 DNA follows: TGTGCCAGCAGTTTTCAGACCACCACTGAAGCTTTCTTT.

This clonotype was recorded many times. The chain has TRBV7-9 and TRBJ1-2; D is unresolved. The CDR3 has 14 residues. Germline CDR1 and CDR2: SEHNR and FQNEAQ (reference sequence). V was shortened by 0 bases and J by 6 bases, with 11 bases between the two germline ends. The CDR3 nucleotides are TGTGCCAGCAGCTTAGCGCAACCAGCGAATGGCTACACCTTC. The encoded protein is CASSLAQPANGYTF.

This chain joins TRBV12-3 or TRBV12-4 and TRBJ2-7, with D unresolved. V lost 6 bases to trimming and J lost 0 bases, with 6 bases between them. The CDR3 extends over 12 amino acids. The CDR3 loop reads CASSPPSYEQYF. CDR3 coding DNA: TGTGCCAGCAGCCCGCCCTCCTACGAGCAGTACTTC.

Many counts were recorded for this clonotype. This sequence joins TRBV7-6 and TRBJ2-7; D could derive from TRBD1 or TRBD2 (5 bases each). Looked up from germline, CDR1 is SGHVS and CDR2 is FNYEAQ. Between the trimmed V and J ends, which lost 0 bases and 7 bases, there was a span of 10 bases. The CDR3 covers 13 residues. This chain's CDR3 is CASSLARGGEQYF. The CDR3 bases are TGTGCCAGCAGCTTAGCGCGTGGGGGAGAGCAGTACTTC. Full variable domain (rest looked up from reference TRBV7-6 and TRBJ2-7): GAGVSQSPRYKVTKRGQDVALRCDPISGHVSLYWYRQALGQGPEFLTYFNYEAQQDKSGLPNDRFSAERPEGSISTLTIQRTEQRDSAMYRCASSLARGGEQYFGPGTRLTVT.

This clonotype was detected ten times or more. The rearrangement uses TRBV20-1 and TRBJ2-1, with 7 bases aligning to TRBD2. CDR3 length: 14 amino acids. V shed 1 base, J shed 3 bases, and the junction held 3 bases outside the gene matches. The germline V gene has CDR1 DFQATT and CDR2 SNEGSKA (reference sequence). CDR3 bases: TGCAGTGCTAGAGTGGCTAGCGGCTACAATGAGCAGTTCTTC. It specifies CSARVASGYNEQFF.

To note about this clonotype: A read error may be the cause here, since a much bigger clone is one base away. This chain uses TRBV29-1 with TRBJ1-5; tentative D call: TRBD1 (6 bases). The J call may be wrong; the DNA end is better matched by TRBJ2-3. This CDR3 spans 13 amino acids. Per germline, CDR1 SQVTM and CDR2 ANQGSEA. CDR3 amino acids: CSVRTASNQPQYF. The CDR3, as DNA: TGCAGCGTTCGGACAGCCTCCAATCAGCCCCAGTATTTT.

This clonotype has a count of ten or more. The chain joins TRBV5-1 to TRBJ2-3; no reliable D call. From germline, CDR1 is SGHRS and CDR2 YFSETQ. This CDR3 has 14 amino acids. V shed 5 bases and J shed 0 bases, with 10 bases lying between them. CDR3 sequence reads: CASRPGTSTDTQYF. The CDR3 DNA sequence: TGCGCCAGCAGACCGGGTACTAGCACAGATACGCAGTATTTT.

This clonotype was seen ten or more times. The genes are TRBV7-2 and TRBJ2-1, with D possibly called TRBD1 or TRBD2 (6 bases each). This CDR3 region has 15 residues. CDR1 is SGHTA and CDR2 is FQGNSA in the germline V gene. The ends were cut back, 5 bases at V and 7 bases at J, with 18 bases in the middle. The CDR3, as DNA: TGTGCCAGCAGCCGATCCTCGGCGGGACAAAATGAGCAGTTCTTC. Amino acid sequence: CASSRSSAGQNEQFF.

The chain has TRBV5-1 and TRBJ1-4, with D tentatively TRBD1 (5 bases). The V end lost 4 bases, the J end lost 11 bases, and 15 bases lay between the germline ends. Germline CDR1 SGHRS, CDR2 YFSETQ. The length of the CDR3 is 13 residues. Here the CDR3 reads CASSGSGADKLFF. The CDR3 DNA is TGCGCCAGCAGCGGCAGTGGGGCAGATAAACTGTTTTTT.

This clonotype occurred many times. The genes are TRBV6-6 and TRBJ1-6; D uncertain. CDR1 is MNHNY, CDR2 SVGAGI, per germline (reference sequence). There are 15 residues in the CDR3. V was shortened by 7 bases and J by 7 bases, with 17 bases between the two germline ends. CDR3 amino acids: CASTGSRMGNSPLHF. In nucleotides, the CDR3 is TGTGCCAGCACGGGCAGCCGTATGGGGAATTCACCCCTCCACTTT.

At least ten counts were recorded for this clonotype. The CDR3 here is CASSQSGDRNNEQFF. The CDR3 region has the DNA TGTGCCAGCAGCCAATCGGGGGACAGAAACAATGAGCAGTTCTTC. The chain is built from TRBV16 and TRBJ2-1; 7 bases agree with TRBD1. This CDR3 comprises 15 residues. V shed 0 bases, J shed 5 bases, and the junction held 4 bases outside the gene matches. Germline loops: CDR1 KGHSY, CDR2 FQNENV.

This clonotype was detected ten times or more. The CDR3 reads CAPIGRAYNEQFF. The DNA for the CDR3 is TGTGCGCCTATAGGTCGCGCCTACAATGAGCAGTTCTTC. The chain carries TRBV6-4 and TRBJ2-1, with D hard to call. The CDR3 extends over 13 amino acids. Germline CDR1 is MRHNA and CDR2 is SNTAGT.